The 11 T cell receptor beta chains below were found in one sample sequenced in a study of CXCR3-negative and CXCR3-positive naive CD8 T cells. Preparation of TRB cDNA libraries relied on 5' RACE carrying UMI labels. No DNA is given; TCRdb re-called the 5' RACE reads and lists each CDR3 protein once. The sample totals approximately 66,000 distinct CDR3 sequences; its top ten clones hold over 1.3%. The sample was naive CXCR3- CD8+ T cells from blood. The subset here: CD45RO-CCR7+CD27+CD95- naive CD8+ T cells lacking CXCR3 (TNR3-). The receptors stem from a human donor in good health. Some clones in this sample may be carry-over from other donors' samples.

The J gene is TRBJ2-1, the V gene TRBV20-1; TCRdb outputs TRBD2, but without DNA this stays unchecked. The CDR3 sequence is 14 residues long. Germline V lookup: CDR1 DFQATT, CDR2 SNEGSKA (reference sequence). This CDR3 is CSASWGGTYNEQFF.

The chain's CDR3 is CASSDHQENNEQFF. This chain joins TRBV2 and TRBJ2-1. CDR1 and CDR2 from the germline V gene are SNHLY and FYNNEI. This CDR3 region has 14 residues.

The rearrangement links TRBV29-1 to TRBJ2-2; with no DNA, the TCRdb D assignment of TRBD1 cannot be verified. CDR1 SQVTM and CDR2 ANQGSEA come from the germline V gene. The CDR3 has 20 residues. CDR3 protein: CSVEENPGHRGRPDTGELFF.

The V call is TRBV6-2 or TRBV6-3, the J call TRBJ2-3; checking the TCRdb D call of TRBD2 is not possible without DNA. The CDR3 covers 16 residues. Germline V lookup: CDR1 MNHEY, CDR2 SVGEGT. CDR3 sequence reads: CASSYAGLAVTDTQYF.

This chain links TRBV11-2 with TRBJ2-7; the TCRdb D gene call, TRBD1, has no DNA to confirm it. Germline CDR1 SGHAT, CDR2 FQNNGV. This CDR3 region has 14 residues. The CDR3 spells CASSLGVSPHEQYF.

V gene TRBV7-9 combines with J gene TRBJ2-1; no DNA is available, so the TRBD2 call from TCRdb remains unchecked. The CDR3 sequence is 17 residues long. Germline CDR1 SEHNR, CDR2 FQNEAQ (reference sequence). Here the CDR3 reads CASSSQVLSGKVGEQFF.

The chain couples TRBV4-1 to TRBJ2-2; TCRdb's D call of TRBD2 is untestable without DNA. The CDR3 covers 17 residues. Per the germline V gene, CDR1 is MGHRA and CDR2 is YSYEKL. CDR3 sequence reads: CASSRNQQQGGTGELFF.

The chain couples TRBV4-3 to TRBJ2-1; with no DNA, the TCRdb D assignment of TRBD1 cannot be verified. The CDR3 totals 18 residues. Germline loops: CDR1 LGHNA, CDR2 YSLEER. CDR3 amino acids: CASSAEGLAGCSYNEQFF.

This chain joins TRBV5-1 and TRBJ1-2. Looked up from germline, CDR1 is SGHRS and CDR2 is YFSETQ. This CDR3 has 14 residues. The CDR3 is CASSLTGLNYGYTF.

This chain joins TRBV4-1 and TRBJ2-7. The CDR3 contains 14 residues. Germline CDR1 MGHRA, CDR2 YSYEKL. CDR3 sequence reads: CASSQAELAYEQYF.

The chain combines TRBV7-2 with TRBJ2-5; TCRdb's assignment of TRBD2 cannot be checked, as there is no DNA. CDR3 length: 15 amino acids. The germline V gene encodes CDR1 SGHTA and CDR2 FQGNSA. The CDR3 protein is CASSLGTSGAETQYF.